These 5 T cell receptor beta chains came from one sample sequenced in a study of T cell repertoires in cytomegalovirus infection (dated by TCRdb to the late 2010s). The listed sequencing device is Illumina HiSeq 1500. Using fastp trimming at Q25 and MiXCR clonotype assembly, TCRdb reanalyzed the public sequencing data and kept in-frame beta chains. Identical CDR3 proteins give one entry, which carries the most common genes and DNA. For this sample there are about 440,000 distinct CDR3 sequences; roughly 31% appear just once. About an eighth of the sample belongs to the ten largest clones. The material sequenced was PBMCs. These receptors were collected from a human donor in good health (CMV status not recorded). Some clones in this sample may be carry-over from other donors' samples.

The chain carries TRBV24-1 and TRBJ2-4, with D hard to call. The CDR3 loop spans 12 amino acids. Germline CDR1 reads KGHDR; CDR2 reads SFDVKD. Between the trimmed V and J ends, which lost 2 bases and 10 bases, there was a span of 8 bases. The CDR3 coding sequence is TGTGCCACCAGTGATTCGAGAGCTATTCAGTACTTC. Protein: CATSDSRAIQYF.

The chain is built from TRBV6-1 and TRBJ1-2, with D uncertain. The CDR3 has 12 residues. Germline V gene data show CDR1 as MNHNS and CDR2 as SASEGT. Trimming took off 6 bases at V and 4 bases at J, with 9 bases between the two ends. The CDR3 bases are TGTGCCAGCAGGGCGCAGATCTATGGCTACACCTTC. Translated, it gives CASRAQIYGYTF.

This CDR3 is CASSQRLAGTHTGELFF. The CDR3, as DNA: TGTGCCAGCAGCCAACGACTAGCGGGGACTCACACCGGGGAGCTGTTTTTT. The chain is built from TRBV3-1 and TRBJ2-2; TRBD2 matches 11 bases. Germline loops: CDR1 LGHDT, CDR2 YNNKEL (reference sequence). Losses at the gene ends were 2 bases for V and 3 bases for J; bases not matched to a gene: 5. The CDR3 covers 17 residues.

The gene calls are TRBV18 and TRBJ2-3, with 9 bases fitting TRBD2. The germline V gene has CDR1 KGHSH and CDR2 LQKENI. V shed 0 bases and J 1 base; nucleotides not matched to a gene: 8. CDR3 length: 18 residues. CDR3 residues: CASSPPGSGGPGTDTQYF. CDR3 DNA: TGTGCCAGCTCACCACCAGGAAGCGGGGGGCCCGGCACAGATACGCAGTATTTT.

This clonotype turned up a few times. The chain links TRBV7-2 to TRBJ2-5, with D tentatively TRBD2 (5 bases). Germline V CDR1 and CDR2: SGHTA, FQGNSA. The CDR3 loop spans 12 amino acids. V was trimmed by 7 bases and J by 5 bases, leaving 11 bases between them. The CDR3: CASTASGETQYF. The CDR3 DNA follows: TGTGCCAGCACCGCCTCGGGGGAGACCCAGTACTTC.